This T cell receptor beta chain came from a study of T-cell reconstitution after alpha-beta-depleted transplantation in children. The study, taken as a whole, reports: After one year, T-cell counts and TCRbeta diversity mostly came from new T cells. At day 60, the high TCRbeta diversity found in some patients originated from recipient T cells and thymic progenitors that had survived. The origin of alpha-beta T cells about two months after transplant was reportedly several hundred expanded graft clones.

TCRbeta library preparation incorporated unique molecular identifiers. TCRdb reprocessed the PCR reads via MiXCR and lists one record per CDR3 protein. Of about 260,000 distinct CDR3 sequences detected, under 14% appear once; the ten largest clones hold roughly a quarter. About this clonotype: As yet, its antigen is unknown. This sequence may be a read error, since a much larger clone differs from it by one base.

The source of this sequence is a male patient between 2 and 10 years old who had a stem cell transplant for chronic granulomatous disease, so the T cells may come from the graft donor. The source material was peripheral blood, sampled 180 days after TCRalphabeta/CD19-depleted stem cell transplant.

CDR3 nucleotide sequence: TGCAGCGCCAGCAGACACCCAAGCAACACTGAAGCTTTCTTT. Translated: CSASRHPSNTEAFF. This chain joins TRBV29-1 and TRBJ1-1, with D unresolved. The CDR3 is 14 residues long. V was trimmed by 7 bases and J by 2 bases, leaving 17 bases between them. Per the germline V gene, CDR1 is SQVTM and CDR2 is ANQGSEA.